This T cell receptor beta chain emerged from a study of technical replicates of blood from a few donors. Assay: immunoSEQ multiplex PCR; the TCRdb copy retains only in-frame clones and omits some. Of under 70,000 clones listed, roughly nine tenths are singletons. Germline loops: CDR1 LGHNA, CDR2 YSLEER. Trimming took off 0 bases at V and 7 bases at J, with 13 bases between the two ends. The CDR3 runs to 15 residues. The chain has TRBV4-3 and TRBJ1-5; perhaps TRBD1 as D (6 bases). Sequencing was carried out using PBMCs. The TCR comes from a human donor in good health. Some clones in this sample may be carry-over from other donors' samples. CDR3 region: CASSQENREYQPQHF. Here the CDR3 DNA reads TGCGCCAGCAGCCAAGAAAACAGGGAATACCAGCCCCAGCATTTT.